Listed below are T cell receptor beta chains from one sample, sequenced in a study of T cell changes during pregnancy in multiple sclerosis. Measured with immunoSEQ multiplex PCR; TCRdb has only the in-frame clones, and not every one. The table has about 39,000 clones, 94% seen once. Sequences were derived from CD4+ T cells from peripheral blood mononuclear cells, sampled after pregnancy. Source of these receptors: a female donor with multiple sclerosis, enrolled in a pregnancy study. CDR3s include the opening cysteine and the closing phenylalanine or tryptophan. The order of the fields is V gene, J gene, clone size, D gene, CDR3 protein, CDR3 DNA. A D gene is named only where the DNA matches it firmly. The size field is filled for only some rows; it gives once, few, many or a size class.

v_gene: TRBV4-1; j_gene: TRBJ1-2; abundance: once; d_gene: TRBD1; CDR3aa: CASSQTLTGFYGYTF; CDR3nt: TGCGCCAGCAGCCAAACCCTGACAGGGTTCTATGGCTACACCTTC
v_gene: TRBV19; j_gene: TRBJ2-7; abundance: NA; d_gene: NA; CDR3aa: CASSKGDSNYEQYF; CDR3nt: TGTGCCAGTAGTAAGGGGGATTCAAACTACGAGCAGTACTTC
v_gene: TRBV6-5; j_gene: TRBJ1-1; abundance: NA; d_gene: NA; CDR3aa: CASRNRGVMNTEAFF; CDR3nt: TGTGCCAGCAGGAACCGCGGGGTCATGAACACTGAAGCTTTCTTT
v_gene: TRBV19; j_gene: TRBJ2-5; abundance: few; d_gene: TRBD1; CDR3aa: CASSISFGTGIQETQYF; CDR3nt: TGTGCCAGTAGTATTAGCTTTGGGACAGGGATCCAAGAGACCCAGTACTTC
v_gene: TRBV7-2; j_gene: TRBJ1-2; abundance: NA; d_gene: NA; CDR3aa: CASSLGATALTNYGYTF; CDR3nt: TGTGCCAGCAGCTTAGGGGCTACGGCCCTAACTAACTATGGCTACACCTTC
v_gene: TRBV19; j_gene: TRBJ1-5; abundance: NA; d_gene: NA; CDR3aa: CASTKSGAGWSNQPQHF; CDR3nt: TGTGCCAGTACCAAAAGTGGGGCAGGATGGAGCAATCAGCCCCAGCATTTT
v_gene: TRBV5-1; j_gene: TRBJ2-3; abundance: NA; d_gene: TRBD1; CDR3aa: CASSLQGQGEDTQYF; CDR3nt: TGCGCCAGCAGCTTGCAGGGACAGGGGGAAGATACGCAGTATTTT
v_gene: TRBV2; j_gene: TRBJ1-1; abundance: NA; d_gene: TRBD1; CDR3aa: CASLTGWNLMNTEAFF; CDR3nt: TGTGCCAGTTTGACAGGGTGGAACCTCATGAACACTGAAGCTTTCTTT
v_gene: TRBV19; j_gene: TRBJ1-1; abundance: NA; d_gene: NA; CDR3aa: CASSIEGWATEAFF; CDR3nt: TGTGCCAGTAGTATTGAGGGTTGGGCCACTGAAGCTTTCTTT
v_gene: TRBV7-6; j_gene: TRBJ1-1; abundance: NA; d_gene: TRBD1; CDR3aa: CASSLQGVATEAFF; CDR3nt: TGTGCCAGCAGCCTACAGGGGGTTGCCACTGAAGCTTTCTTT
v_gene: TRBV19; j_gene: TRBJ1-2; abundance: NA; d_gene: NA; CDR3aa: CASSITTDWGYTF; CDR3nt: TGTGCCAGTAGTATCACGACTGATTGGGGCTACACCTTC
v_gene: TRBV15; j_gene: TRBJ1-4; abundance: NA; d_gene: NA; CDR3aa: CATLSRARNEKLFF; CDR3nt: TGTGCCACCCTCAGCAGGGCTCGGAATGAAAAACTGTTTTTT
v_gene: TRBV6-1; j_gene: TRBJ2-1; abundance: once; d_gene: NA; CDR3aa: CASSAVGGPYNEQFF; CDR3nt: TGTGCCAGCAGTGCGGTCGGGGGACCTTACAATGAGCAGTTCTTC
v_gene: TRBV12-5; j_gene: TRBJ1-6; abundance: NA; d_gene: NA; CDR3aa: CASGLVQAYNSPLHF; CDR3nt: TGTGCTAGTGGTTTGGTACAGGCTTATAATTCACCCCTCCACTTT